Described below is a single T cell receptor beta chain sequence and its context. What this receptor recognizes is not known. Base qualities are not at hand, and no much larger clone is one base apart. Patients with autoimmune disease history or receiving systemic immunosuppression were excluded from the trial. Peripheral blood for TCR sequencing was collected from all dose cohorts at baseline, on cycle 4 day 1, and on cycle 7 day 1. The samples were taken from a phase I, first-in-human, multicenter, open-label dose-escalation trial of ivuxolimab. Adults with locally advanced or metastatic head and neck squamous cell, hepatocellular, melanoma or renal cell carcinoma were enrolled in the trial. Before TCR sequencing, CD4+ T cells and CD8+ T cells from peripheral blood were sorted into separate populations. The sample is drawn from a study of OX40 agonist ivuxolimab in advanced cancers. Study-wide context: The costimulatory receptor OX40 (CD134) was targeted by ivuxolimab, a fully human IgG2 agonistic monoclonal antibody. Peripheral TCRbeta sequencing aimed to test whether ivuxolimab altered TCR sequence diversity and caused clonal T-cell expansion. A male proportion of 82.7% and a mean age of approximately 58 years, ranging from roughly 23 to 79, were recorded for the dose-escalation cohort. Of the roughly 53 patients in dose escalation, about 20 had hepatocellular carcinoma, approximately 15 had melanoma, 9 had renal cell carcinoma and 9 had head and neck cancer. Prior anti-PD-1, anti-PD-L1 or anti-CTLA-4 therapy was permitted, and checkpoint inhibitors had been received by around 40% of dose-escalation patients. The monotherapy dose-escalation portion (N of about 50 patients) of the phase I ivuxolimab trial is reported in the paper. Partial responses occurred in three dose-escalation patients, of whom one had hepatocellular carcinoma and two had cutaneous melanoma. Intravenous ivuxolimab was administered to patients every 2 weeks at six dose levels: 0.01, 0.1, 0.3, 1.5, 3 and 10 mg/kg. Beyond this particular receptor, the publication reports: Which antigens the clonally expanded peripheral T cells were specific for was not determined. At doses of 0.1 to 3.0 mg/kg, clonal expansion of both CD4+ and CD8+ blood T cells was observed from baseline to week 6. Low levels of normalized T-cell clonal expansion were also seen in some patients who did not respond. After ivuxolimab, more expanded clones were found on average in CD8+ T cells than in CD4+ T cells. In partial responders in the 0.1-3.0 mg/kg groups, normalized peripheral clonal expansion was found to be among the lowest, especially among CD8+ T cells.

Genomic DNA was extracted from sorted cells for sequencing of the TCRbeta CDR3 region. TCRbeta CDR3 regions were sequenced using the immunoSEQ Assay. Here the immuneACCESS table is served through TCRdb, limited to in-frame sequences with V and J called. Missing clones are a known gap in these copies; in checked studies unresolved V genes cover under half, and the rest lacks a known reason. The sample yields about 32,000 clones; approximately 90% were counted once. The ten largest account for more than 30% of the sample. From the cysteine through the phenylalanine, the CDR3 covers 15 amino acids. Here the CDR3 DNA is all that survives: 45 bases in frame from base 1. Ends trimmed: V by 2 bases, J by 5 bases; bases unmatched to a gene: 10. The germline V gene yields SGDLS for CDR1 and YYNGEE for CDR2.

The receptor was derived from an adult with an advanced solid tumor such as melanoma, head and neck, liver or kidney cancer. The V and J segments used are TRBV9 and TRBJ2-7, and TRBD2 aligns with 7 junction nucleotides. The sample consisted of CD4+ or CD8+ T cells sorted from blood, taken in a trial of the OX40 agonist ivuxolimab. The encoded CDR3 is CASSVRGGSGDEQYF. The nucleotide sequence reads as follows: TGTGCCAGCAGCGTTCGCGGCGGGAGTGGCGACGAGCAGTACTTC.